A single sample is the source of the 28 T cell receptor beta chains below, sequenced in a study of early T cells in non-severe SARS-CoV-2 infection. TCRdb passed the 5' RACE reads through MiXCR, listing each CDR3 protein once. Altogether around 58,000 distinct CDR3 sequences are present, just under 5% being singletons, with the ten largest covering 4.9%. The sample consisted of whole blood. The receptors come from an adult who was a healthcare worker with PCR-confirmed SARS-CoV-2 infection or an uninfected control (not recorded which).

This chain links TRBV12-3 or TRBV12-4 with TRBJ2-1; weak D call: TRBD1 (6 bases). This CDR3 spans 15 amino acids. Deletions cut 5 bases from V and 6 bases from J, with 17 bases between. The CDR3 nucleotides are TGTGCCAGCAGTCTACAGGGAGAGGTCGGCAATGAGCAGTTCTTC. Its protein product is CASSLQGEVGNEQFF.

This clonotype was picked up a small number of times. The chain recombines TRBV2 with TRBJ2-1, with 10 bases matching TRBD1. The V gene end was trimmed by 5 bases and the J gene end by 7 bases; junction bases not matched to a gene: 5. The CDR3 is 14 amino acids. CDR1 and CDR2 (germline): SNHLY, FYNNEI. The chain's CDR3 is CASSRRGQGNEQFF. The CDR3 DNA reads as TGTGCCAGCAGTCGGAGGGGACAGGGGAATGAGCAGTTCTTC.

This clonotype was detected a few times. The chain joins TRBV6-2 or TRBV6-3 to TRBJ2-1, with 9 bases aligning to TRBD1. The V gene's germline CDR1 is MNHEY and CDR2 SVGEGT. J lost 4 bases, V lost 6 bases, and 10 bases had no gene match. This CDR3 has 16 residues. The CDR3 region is CASSPPGTGRYNEQFF. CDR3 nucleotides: TGTGCCAGCAGCCCCCCCGGGACAGGGAGGTACAATGAGCAGTTCTTC.

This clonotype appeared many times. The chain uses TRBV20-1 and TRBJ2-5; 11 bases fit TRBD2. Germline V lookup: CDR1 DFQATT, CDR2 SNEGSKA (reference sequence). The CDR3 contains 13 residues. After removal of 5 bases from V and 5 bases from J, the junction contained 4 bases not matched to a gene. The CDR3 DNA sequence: TGCAGTGCTCGTAGCGGGAGGGGGGAGACCCAGTACTTC. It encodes CSARSGRGETQYF.

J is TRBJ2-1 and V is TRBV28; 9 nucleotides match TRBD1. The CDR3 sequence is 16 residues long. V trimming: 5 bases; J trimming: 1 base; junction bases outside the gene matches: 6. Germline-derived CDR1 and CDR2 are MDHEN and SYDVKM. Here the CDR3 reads CASSPTGTGSYNEQFF. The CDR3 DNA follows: TGTGCCAGCAGTCCGACCGGGACAGGGTCCTACAATGAGCAGTTCTTC. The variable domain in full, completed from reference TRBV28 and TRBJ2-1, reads DVKVTQSSRYLVKRTGEKVFLECVQDMDHENMFWYRQDPGLGLRLIYFSYDVKMKEKGDIPEGYSVSREKKERFSLILESASTNQTSMYLCASSPTGTGSYNEQFFGPGTRLTVL.

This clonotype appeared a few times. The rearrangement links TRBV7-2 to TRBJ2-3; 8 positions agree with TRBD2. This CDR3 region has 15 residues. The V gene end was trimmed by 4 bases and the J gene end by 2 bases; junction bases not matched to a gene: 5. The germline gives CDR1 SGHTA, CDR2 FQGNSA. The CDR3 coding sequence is TGTGCCAGCAGCTCACAAGCGGGGGACACAGATACGCAGTATTTT. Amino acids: CASSSQAGDTDTQYF.

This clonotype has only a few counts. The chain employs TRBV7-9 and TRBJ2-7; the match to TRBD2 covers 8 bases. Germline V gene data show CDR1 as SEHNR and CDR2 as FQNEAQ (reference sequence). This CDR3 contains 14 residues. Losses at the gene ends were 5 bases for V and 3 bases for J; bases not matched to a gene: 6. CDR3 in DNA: TGTGCCAGCAGCCCGGGACTAGGAGTCTACGAGCAGTACTTC. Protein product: CASSPGLGVYEQYF. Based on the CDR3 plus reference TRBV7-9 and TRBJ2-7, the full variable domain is DTGVSQNPRHKITKRGQNVTFRCDPISEHNRLYWYRQTLGQGPEFLTYFQNEAQLEKSRLLSDRFSAERPKGSFSTLEIQRTEQGDSAMYLCASSPGLGVYEQYFGPGTRLTVT.

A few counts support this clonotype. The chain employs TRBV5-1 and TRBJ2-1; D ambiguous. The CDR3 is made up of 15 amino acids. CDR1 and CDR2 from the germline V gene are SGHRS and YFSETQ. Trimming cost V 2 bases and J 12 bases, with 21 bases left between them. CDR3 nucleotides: TGCGCCAGCAGCTTACTGACGGAGCGCCCTGATGCGCAGTTCTTC. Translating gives CASSLLTERPDAQFF.

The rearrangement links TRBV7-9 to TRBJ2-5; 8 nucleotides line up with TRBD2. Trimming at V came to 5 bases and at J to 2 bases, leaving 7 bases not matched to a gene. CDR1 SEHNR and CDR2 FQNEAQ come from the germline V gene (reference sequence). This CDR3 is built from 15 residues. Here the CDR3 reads CASSGIAGLQETQYF. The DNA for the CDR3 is TGTGCCAGCAGCGGAATAGCGGGGTTACAAGAGACCCAGTACTTC.

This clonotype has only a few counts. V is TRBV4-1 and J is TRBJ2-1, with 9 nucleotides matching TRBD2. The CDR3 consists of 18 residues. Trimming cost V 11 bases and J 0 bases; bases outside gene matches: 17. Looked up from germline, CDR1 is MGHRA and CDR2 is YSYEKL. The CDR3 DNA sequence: TGCGCCGGCTTTCGGGGACTAGCCGACTTCCTCTCCTACAATGAGCAGTTCTTC. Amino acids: CAGFRGLADFLSYNEQFF.

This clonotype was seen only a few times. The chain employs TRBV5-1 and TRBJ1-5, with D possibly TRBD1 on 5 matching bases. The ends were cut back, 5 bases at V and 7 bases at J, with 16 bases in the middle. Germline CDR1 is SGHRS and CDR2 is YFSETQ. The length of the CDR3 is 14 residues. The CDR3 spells CASSWGQTGQPQHF. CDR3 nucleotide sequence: TGCGCCAGCAGTTGGGGCCAGACGGGCCAGCCCCAGCATTTT.

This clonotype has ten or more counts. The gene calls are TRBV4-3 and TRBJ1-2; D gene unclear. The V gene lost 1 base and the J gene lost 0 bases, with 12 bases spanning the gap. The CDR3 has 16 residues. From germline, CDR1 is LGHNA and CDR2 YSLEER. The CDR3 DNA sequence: TGCGCCAGCAGCCAAGCCCCCAGACCAGCTAACTATGGCTACACCTTC. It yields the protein CASSQAPRPANYGYTF.

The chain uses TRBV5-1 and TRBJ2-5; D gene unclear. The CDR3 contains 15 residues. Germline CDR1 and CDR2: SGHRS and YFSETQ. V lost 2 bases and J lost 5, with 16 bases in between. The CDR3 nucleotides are TGCGCCAGCAGCTTTAATCCCGGCTCCTCTGAGACCCAGTACTTC. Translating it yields CASSFNPGSSETQYF.

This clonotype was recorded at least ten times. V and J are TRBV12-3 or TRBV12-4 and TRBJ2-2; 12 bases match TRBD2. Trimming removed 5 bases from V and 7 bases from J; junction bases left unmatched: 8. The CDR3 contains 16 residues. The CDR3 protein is CASSPTSGSIIGELFF. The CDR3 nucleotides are TGTGCCAGCAGTCCGACTAGCGGGAGTATAATCGGGGAGCTGTTTTTT.

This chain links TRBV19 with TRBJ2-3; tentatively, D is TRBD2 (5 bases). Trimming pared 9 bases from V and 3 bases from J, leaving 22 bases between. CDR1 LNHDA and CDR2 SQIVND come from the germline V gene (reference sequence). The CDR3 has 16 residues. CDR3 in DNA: TGTGCCAGCAGACCGGCCAGAGCGGATACAACAGATACGCAGTATTTT. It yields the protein CASRPARADTTDTQYF.

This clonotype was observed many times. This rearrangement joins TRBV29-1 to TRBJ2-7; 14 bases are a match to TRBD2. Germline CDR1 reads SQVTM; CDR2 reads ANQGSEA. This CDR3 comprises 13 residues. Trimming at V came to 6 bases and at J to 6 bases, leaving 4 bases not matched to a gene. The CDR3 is CSVEGLAGVEQYF. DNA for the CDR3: TGCAGCGTCGAGGGACTAGCGGGAGTCGAGCAGTACTTC.

CDR3 nucleotide sequence: TGCAGTGCTAAAGGAGTAGCTAACTATGGCTACACCTTC. It yields the protein CSAKGVANYGYTF. The chain employs TRBV20-1 and TRBJ1-2; D not certain. Germline V lookup: CDR1 DFQATT, CDR2 SNEGSKA (reference sequence). The V gene lost 4 bases and the J gene lost 0 bases, with 9 bases spanning the gap. This CDR3 comprises 13 residues.

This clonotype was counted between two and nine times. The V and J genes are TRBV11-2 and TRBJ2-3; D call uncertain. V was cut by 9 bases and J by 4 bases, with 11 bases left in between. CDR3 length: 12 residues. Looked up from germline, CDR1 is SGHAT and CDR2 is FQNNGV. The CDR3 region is CASRQTPDTQYF. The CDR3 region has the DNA TGTGCCAGTAGGCAAACGCCAGATACGCAGTATTTT.

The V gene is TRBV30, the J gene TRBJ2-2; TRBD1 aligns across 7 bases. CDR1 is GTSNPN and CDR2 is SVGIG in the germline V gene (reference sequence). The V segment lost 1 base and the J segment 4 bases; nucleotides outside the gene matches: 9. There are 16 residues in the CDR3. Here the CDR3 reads CAWSALGGFVTGELFF. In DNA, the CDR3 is TGTGCCTGGAGTGCACTAGGGGGCTTTGTCACCGGGGAGCTGTTTTTT.

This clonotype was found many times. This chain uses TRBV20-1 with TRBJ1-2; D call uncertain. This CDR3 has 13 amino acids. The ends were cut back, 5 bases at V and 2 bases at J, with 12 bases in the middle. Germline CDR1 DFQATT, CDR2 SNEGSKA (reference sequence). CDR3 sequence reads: CSAVYLINYGYTF. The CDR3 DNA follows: TGCAGTGCTGTGTATTTGATAAACTATGGCTACACCTTC.

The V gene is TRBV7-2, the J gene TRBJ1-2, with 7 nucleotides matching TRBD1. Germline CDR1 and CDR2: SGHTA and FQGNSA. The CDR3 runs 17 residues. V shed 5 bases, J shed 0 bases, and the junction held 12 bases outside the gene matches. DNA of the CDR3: TGTGCCAGCAGCCCAAGCTGGGGACAGAAGGCTAACTATGGCTACACCTTC. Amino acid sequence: CASSPSWGQKANYGYTF. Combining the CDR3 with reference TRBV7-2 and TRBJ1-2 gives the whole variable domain GAGVSQSPSNKVTEKGKDVELRCDPISGHTALYWYRQSLGQGLEFLIYFQGNSAPDKSGLPSDRFSAERTGGSVSTLTIQRTQQEDSAVYLCASSPSWGQKANYGYTFGSGTRLTVV.

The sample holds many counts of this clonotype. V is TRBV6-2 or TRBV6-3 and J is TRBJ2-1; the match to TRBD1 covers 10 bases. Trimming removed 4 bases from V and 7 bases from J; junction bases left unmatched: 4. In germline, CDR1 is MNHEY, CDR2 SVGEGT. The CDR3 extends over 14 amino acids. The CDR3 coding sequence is TGTGCCAGCAGTTCTCCGGGACAGGGGAATGAGCAGTTCTTC. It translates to CASSSPGQGNEQFF.

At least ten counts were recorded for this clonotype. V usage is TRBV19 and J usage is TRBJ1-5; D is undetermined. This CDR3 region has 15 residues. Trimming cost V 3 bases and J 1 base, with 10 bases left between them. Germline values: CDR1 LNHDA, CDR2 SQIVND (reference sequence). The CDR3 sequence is CASSMGGLSNQPQHF. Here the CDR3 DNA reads TGTGCCAGTAGTATGGGCGGATTGAGCAATCAGCCCCAGCATTTT. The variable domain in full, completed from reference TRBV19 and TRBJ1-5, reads DGGITQSPKYLFRKEGQNVTLSCEQNLNHDAMYWYRQDPGQGLRLIYYSQIVNDFQKGDIAEGYSVSREKKESFPLTVTSAQKNPTAFYLCASSMGGLSNQPQHFGDGTRLSIL.

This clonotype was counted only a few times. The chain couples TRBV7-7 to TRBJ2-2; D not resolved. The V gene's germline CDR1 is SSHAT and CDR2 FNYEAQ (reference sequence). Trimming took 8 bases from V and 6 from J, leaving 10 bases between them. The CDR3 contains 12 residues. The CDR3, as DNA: TGTGCCAGCGCAGCGTGGGCCGGGGAGCTGTTTTTT. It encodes CASAAWAGELFF.

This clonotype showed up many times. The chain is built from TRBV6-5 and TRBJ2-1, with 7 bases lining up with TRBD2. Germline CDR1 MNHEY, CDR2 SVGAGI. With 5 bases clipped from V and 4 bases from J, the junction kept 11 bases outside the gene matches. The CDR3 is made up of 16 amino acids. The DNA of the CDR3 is TGTGCCAGCAGTCGCCTGACGGGGGGACGGTACAATGAGCAGTTCTTC. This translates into CASSRLTGGRYNEQFF.

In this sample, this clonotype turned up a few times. The CDR3 region has the DNA TGTGCCAGTAGTACCAGGACAGGGACCCAGTACTTC. Translating it yields CASSTRTGTQYF. The chain carries TRBV19 and TRBJ2-5; TRBD1 aligns across 7 bases. V lost 4 bases and J lost 7; bases outside the gene matches: 3. The CDR3 is made up of 12 amino acids. The germline gives CDR1 LNHDA, CDR2 SQIVND (reference sequence).

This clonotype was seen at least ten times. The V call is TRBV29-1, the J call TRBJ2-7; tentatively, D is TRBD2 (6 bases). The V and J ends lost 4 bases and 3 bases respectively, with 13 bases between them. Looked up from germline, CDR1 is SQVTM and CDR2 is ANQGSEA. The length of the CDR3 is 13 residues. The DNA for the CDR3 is TGCAGCGTTGTTGGGGGGAGTGACTACGAGCAGTACTTC. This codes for CSVVGGSDYEQYF.

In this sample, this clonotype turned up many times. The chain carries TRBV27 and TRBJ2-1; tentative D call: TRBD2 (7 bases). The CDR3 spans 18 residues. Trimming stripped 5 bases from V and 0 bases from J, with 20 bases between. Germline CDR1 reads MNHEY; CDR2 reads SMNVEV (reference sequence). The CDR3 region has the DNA TGTGCCAGCAGTCCCCACGGGGGGCCGACTAGCTCCTACAATGAGCAGTTCTTC. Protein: CASSPHGGPTSSYNEQFF.